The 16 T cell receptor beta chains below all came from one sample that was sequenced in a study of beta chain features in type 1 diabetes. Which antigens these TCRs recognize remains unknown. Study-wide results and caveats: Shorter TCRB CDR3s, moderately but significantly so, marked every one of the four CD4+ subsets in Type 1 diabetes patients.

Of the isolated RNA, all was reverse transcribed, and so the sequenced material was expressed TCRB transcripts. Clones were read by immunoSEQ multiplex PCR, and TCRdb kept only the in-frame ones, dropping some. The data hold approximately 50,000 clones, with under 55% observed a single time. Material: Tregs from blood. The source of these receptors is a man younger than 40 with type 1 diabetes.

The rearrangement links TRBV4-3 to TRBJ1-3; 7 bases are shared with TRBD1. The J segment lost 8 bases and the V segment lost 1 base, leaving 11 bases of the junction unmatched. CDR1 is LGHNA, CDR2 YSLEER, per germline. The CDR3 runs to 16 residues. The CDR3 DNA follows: TGCGCCAGCAGCCAAGCTTACAGGGGTATAGGAGACACCATATATTTT. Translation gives CASSQAYRGIGDTIYF.

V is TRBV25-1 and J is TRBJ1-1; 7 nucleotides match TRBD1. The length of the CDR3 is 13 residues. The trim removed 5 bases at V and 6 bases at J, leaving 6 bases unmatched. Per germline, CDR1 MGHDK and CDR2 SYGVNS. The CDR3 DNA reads TGTGCCAGCAGTCGGGCAGGGGGATCTGAAGCTTTCTTT. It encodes CASSRAGGSEAFF. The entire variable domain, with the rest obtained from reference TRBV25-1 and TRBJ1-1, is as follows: EADIYQTPRYLVIGTGKKITLECSQTMGHDKMYWYQQDPGMELHLIHYSYGVNSTEKGDLSSESTVSRIRTEHFPLTLESARPSHTSQYLCASSRAGGSEAFFGQGTRLTVV.

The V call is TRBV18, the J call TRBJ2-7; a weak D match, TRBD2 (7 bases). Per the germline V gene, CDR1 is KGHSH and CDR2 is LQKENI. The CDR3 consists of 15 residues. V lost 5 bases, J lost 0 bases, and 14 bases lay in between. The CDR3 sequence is CASSAEGGSSYEQYF. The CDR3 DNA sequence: TGTGCCAGCTCAGCCGAGGGGGGGAGCTCCTACGAGCAGTACTTC.

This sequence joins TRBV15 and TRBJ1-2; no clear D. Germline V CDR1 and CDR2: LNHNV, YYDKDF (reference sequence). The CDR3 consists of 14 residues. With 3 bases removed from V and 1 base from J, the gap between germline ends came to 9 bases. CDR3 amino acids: CATSSSGGNYGYTF. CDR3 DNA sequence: TGTGCCACCAGCAGTTCCGGAGGTAACTATGGCTACACCTTC.

Here the CDR3 DNA reads TGTGCCAGCAAAGGAGCTAGCGGGACTTACGAGCAGTACTTC. This encodes CASKGASGTYEQYF. The chain couples TRBV6-1 to TRBJ2-7, with 9 nucleotides matching TRBD2. Germline V gene lookup returns CDR1 MNHNS and CDR2 SASEGT. With 7 bases clipped from V and 4 bases from J, the junction kept 8 bases outside the gene matches. The CDR3 loop spans 14 amino acids.

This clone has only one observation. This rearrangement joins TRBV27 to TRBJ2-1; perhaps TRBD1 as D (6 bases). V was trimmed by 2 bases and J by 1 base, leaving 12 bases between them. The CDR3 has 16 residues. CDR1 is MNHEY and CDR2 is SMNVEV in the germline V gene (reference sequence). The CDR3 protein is CASSLNRDLSYNEQFF. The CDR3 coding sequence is TGTGCCAGCAGTTTAAACAGGGATTTATCCTACAATGAGCAGTTCTTC.

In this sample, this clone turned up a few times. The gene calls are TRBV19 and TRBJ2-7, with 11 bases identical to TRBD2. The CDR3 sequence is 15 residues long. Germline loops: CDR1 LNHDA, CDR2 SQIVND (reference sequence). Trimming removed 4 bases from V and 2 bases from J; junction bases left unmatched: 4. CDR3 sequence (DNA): TGTGCCAGTAGTAGTAGACTAGCGGGAACCTACGAGCAGTACTTC. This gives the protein CASSSRLAGTYEQYF.

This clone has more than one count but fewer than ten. The CDR3 DNA follows: TGCGCCAGCAGCTCACAGCCAACGCAAGAGACCCAGTACTTC. It codes for CASSSQPTQETQYF. The chain combines TRBV5-1 with TRBJ2-5; D gene ambiguous. The CDR3 sequence is 14 residues long. Germline lookup yields CDR1 SGHRS and CDR2 YFSETQ. The V and J ends lost 3 bases and 2 bases respectively, with 11 bases between them.

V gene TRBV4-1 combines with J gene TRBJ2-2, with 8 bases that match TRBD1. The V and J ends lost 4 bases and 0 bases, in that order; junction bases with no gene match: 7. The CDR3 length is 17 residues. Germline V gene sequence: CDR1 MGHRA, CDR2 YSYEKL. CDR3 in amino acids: CASSPQGAFANTGELFF. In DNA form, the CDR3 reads TGCGCCAGCAGCCCCCAGGGGGCGTTCGCGAACACCGGGGAGCTGTTTTTT.

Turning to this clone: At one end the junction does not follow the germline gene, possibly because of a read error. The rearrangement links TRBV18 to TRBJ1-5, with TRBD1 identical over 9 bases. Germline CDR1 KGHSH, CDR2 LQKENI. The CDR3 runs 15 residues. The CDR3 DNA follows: TGTGTCAGCTCACCCATACAGGGGGCGAGTCAGCCCCAGCATTTT. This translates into CVSSPIQGASQPQHF.

CDR3 sequence reads: CAISSAGLAGGYNEQFF. The CDR3 DNA reads as TGTGCCATCAGTTCCGCCGGACTAGCGGGGGGATACAATGAGCAGTTCTTC. The chain uses TRBV10-3 and TRBJ2-1; 14 bases align to TRBD2. The CDR3 extends over 17 amino acids. From germline, CDR1 is ENHRY and CDR2 SYGVKD. V trimming: 5 bases; J trimming: 4 bases; junction bases outside the gene matches: 7.

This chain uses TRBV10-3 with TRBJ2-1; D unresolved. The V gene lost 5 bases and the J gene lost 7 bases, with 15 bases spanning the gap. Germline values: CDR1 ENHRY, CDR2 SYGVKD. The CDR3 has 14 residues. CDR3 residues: CAISSTVGGNEQFF. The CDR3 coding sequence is TGTGCCATCAGTTCCACGGTCGGCGGAAATGAGCAGTTCTTC.

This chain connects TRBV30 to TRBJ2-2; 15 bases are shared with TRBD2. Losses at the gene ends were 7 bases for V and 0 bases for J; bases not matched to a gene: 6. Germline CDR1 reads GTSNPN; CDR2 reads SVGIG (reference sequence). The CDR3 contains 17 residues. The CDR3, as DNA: TGTGCCTATACCGGGACTAGCGGGAGGACGAACACCGGGGAGCTGTTTTTT. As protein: CAYTGTSGRTNTGELFF.

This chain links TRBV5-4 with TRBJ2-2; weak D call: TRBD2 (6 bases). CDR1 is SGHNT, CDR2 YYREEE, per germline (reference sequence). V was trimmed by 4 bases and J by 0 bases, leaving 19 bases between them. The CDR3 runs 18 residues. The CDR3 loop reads CASSQELSGGSNTGELFF. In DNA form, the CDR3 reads TGTGCCAGCAGCCAGGAGCTGTCTGGAGGGTCGAACACCGGGGAGCTGTTTTTT.

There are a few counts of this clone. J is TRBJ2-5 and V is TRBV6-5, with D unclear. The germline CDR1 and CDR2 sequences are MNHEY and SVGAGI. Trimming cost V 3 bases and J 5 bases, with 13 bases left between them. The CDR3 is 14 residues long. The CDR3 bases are TGTGCCAGCAGTTATTGGGTCGAAGCGGAGACCCAGTACTTC. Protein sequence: CASSYWVEAETQYF.

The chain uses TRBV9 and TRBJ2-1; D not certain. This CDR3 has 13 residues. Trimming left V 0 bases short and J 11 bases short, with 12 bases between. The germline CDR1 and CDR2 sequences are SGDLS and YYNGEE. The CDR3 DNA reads TGTGCCAGCAGCGTAGGGGCCGAGCAGAAGCAGTTCTTC. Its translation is CASSVGAEQKQFF.